This T cell receptor (beta chain) derives from a study of T-cell reconstitution after alpha-beta-depleted transplantation in children. This CDR3 region has 14 residues. Trimming cost V 2 bases and J 7 bases, with 13 bases left between them. In germline, CDR1 is SGHRS, CDR2 YFSETQ. For TCRbeta, the library was prepared with unique molecular identifiers. TCRdb used MiXCR to reprocess the PCR reads, holding one entry per CDR3 protein. The table records tens of thousands of distinct CDR3 sequences, 11% of them present only once. The chain has TRBV5-1 and TRBJ2-1; tentative D call: TRBD2 (6 bases). This receptor was taken from a human donor who donated a stem cell graft to a child with chronic granulomatous disease. The source material was PBMCs from the stem cell graft donor, sampled from the stem cell graft. The CDR3 sequence is CASSFAGSHNEQFF. In DNA form, the CDR3 reads TGCGCCAGCAGCTTCGCGGGATCGCATAATGAGCAGTTCTTC.